The following is a T cell receptor beta chain sequence with its context. The method was immunoSEQ multiplex PCR; TCRdb's version includes in-frame clones alone and lacks a portion of them. The profile shows 100,000 to 120,000 clones, around 89% of them singletons. The data originate from a study of T cell responses to AZD1222 COVID-19 vaccine. V was shortened by 1 base and J by 6 bases, with 13 bases between the two germline ends. CDR1 SEHNR and CDR2 FQNEAQ come from the germline V gene (reference sequence). The CDR3 loop spans 15 amino acids. This TCR was recovered from an adult in good health. Sequencing was performed on peripheral blood, taken on day 0 of AZD1222 vaccination. The J gene is TRBJ2-1, the V gene TRBV7-9; D tentatively fits TRBD1 or TRBD2 (5 bases each). This chain's CDR3 is CASSLGGKGSNEQFF. The CDR3 nucleotides are TGTGCCAGCAGCTTAGGGGGAAAGGGGAGCAATGAGCAGTTCTTC.